This T cell receptor (beta chain) comes out of a study of regulatory T cells in long-lasting Graves disease. The CDR3 has 14 residues. With 6 bases clipped from V and 1 base from J, the junction kept 6 bases outside the gene matches. Germline assignment: CDR1 SNHLY and CDR2 FYNNEI. With iRepertoire HTBI primers and Arm-PCR of CDR3 regions, TCR beta libraries were built. TCRdb independently ran MiXCR on the multiplex PCR reads; one entry per CDR3 protein. The sample includes roughly 610,000 distinct CDR3 sequences, less than 20% of them seen just once. This clonotype was seen only a few times. The sample's time point: newly diagnosed GD, antithyroid drugs for less than 3 months. The TCR library used RNA extracted from PBMCs. These data were also reused for a study on T cells in Graves' hyperthyroidism and ophthalmopathy. That source notes: Using 13 V-J features, a model discriminated ophthalmopathy from stable hyperthyroidism.

The material was peripheral blood mononuclear cells (PBMCs), obtained at new diagnosis, from a patient treated with antithyroid drugs. The receptor comes from a woman aged 25 to 39 with Graves disease. The chain links TRBV2 to TRBJ2-7, with 7 bases aligning to TRBD1. The CDR3: CASRRTGVSYEQYF. In nucleotides, the CDR3 is TGTGCCAGCAGGAGAACAGGGGTGTCCTACGAGCAGTACTTC. Complete variable domain (other parts from reference TRBV2 and TRBJ2-7): EPEVTQTPSHQVTQMGQEVILRCVPISNHLYFYWYRQILGQKVEFLVSFYNNEISEKSEIFDDQFSVERPDGSNFTLKIRSTKLEDSAMYFCASRRTGVSYEQYFGPGTRLTVT.